Given below is one TCR beta chain in context. Its target is unknown. The sample belongs to a study of cytomegalovirus exposure and HLA in healthy donors. Study-level information: Most genotyped donors, 75% to 85% of 300 to 400, had Caucasian-associated genetic ancestry.

Study outcomes and limitations: Trimming of TCR beta V- and J-genes showed a link, identified in a later analysis, to a missense DCLRE1C variant. Most observed TCR sequences were rare, whereas some public TCRs were detected in many donors. Relative to equally common others, HLA-associated TCR beta chains showed greater clonal expansion in a later analysis.

Vbeta (60) and Jbeta (13) primers were used in the PCR. Profiled with immunoSEQ multiplex PCR; TCRdb holds only in-frame clones, not every one. Of fewer than 200,000 clones in the sample, roughly 90% were seen once. The CDR3 totals 13 residues. Germline V lookup: CDR1 SGHNT, CDR2 YYREEE (reference sequence). Trimming shortened V by 9 bases and J by 0 bases, and 13 bases separated the two germline ends. The origin of this receptor is a girl less than two years old in good health and CMV-seronegative. The chain uses TRBV5-4 and TRBJ2-7; the D is unclear. The sequenced material came from PBMCs. Here the CDR3 reads CAMNGVLSYEQYF. CDR3 DNA sequence: TGTGCCATGAATGGAGTCCTCTCCTACGAGCAGTACTTC.